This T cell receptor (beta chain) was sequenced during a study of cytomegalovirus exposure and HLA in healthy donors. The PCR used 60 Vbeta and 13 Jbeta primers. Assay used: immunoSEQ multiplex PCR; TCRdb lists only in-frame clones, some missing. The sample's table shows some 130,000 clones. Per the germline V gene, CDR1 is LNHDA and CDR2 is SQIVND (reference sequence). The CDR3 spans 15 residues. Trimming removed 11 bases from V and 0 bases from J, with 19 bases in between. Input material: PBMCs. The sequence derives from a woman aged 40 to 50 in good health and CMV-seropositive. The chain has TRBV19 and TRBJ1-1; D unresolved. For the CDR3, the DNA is TGTGCCTCCTTGGGGAGGGAACCCTTGAACACTGAAGCTTTCTTT. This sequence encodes CASLGREPLNTEAFF. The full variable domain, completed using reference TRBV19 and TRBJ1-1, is DGGITQSPKYLFRKEGQNVTLSCEQNLNHDAMYWYRQDPGQGLRLIYYSQIVNDFQKGDIAEGYSVSREKKESFPLTVTSAQKNPTAFYLCASLGREPLNTEAFFGQGTRLTVV.